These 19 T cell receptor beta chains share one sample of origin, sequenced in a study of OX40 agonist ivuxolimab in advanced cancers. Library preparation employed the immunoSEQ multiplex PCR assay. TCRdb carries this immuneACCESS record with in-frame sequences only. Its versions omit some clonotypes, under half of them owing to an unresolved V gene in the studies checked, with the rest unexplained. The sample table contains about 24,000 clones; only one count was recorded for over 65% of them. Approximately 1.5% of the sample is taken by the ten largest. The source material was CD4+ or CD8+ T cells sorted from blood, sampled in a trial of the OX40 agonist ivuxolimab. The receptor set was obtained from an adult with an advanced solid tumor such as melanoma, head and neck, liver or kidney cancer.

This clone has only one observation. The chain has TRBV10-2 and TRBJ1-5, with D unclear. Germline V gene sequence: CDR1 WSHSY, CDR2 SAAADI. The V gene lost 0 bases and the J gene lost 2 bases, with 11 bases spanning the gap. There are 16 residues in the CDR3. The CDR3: CASSESESGGNQPQHF. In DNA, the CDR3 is TGCGCCAGCAGTGAGTCAGAAAGCGGAGGCAATCAGCCCCAGCATTTT.

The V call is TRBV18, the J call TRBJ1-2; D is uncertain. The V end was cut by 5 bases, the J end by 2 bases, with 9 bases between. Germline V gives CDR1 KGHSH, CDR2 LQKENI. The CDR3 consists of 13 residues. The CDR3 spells CASSVGENYGYTF. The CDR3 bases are TGTGCCAGCTCAGTCGGGGAGAACTATGGCTACACCTTC.

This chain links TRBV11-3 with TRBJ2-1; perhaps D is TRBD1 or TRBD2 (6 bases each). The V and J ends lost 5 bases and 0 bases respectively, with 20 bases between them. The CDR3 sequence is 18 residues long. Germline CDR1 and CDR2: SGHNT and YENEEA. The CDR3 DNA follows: TGTGCCAGCAGCCCCTCACGGGGGCTGACGAGCTCCTACAATGAGCAGTTCTTC. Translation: CASSPSRGLTSSYNEQFF.

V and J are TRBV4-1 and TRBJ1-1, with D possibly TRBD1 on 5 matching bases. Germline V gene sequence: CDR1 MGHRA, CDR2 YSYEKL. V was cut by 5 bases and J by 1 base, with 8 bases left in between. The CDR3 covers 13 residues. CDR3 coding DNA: TGCGCCAGCAGCGCCGACAGGAACACTGAAGCTTTCTTT. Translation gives CASSADRNTEAFF.

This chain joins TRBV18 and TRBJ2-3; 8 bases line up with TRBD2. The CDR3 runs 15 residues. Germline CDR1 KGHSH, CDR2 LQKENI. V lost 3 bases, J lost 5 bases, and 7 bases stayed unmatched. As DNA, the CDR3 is TGTGCCAGCTCACCCGAAGGGCTAGCGGGAGATACGCAGTATTTT. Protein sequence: CASSPEGLAGDTQYF.

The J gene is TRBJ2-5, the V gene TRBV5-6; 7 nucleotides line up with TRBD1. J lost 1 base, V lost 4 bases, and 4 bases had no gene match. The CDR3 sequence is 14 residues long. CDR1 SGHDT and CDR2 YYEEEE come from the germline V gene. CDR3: CASSPRGPQETQYF. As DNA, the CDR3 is TGTGCCAGCAGCCCGAGGGGGCCCCAAGAGACCCAGTACTTC.

The CDR3 DNA sequence: TGTGCCAGCAGCCGAGACATAAACTATGGCTACACCTTC. Translated, it gives CASSRDINYGYTF. The V call is TRBV5-4, the J call TRBJ1-2; D is undetermined. The CDR3 contains 13 residues. Germline values: CDR1 SGHNT, CDR2 YYREEE (reference sequence). Trimming removed 4 bases at V and 2 bases at J, with 9 bases between.

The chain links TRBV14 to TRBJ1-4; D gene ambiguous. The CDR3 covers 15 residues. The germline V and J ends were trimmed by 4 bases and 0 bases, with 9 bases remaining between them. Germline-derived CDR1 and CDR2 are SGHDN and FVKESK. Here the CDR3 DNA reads TGTGCCAGCAGCCTGCCGGGGACAACTAATGAAAAACTGTTTTTT. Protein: CASSLPGTTNEKLFF.

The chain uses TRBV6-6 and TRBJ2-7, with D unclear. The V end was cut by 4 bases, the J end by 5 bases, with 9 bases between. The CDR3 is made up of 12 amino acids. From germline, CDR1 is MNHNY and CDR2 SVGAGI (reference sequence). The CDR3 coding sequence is TGTGCCAGCAGTTTTTTCGGCGACGAGCAGTACTTC. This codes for CASSFFGDEQYF.

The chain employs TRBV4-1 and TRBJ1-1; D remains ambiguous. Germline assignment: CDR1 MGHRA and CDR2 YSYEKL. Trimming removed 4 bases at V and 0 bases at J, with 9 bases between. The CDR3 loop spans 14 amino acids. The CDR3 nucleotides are TGCGCCAGCAGCCCCTTAGGTATGAACACTGAAGCTTTCTTT. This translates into CASSPLGMNTEAFF.

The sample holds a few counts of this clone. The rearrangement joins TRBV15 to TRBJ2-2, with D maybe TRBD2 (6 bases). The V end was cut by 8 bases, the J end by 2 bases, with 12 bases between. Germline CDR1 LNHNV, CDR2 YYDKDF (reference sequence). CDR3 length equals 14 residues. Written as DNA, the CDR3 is TGTGCCACCGCCCCGGGACTTAACACCGGGGAGCTGTTTTTT. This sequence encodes CATAPGLNTGELFF.

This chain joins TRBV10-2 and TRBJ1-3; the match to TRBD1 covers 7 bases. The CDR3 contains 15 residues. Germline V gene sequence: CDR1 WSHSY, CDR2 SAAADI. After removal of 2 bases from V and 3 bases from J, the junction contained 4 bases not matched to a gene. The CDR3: CASSEQGDFGNTIYF. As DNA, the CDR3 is TGCGCCAGCAGTGAGCAGGGGGATTTTGGAAACACCATATATTTT.

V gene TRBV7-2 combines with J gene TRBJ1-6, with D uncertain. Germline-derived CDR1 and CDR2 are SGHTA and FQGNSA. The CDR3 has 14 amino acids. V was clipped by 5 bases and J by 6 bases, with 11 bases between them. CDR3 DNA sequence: TGTGCCAGCAGCCCAGGACTGACTAATTCACCCCTCCACTTT. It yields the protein CASSPGLTNSPLHF.

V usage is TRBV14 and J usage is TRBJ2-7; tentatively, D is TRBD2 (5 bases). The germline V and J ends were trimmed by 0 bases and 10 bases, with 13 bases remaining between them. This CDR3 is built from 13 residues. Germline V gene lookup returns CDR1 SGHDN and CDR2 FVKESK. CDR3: CASSQDTEGDQYF. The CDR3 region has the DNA TGTGCCAGCAGCCAAGATACTGAGGGAGACCAGTACTTC.

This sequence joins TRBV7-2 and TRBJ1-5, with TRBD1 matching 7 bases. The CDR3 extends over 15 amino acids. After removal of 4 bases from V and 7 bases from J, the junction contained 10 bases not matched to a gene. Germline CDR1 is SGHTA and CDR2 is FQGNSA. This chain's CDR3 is CASSSRGGGDQPQHF. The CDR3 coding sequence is TGTGCCAGCAGCTCCAGGGGGGGAGGGGACCAGCCCCAGCATTTT. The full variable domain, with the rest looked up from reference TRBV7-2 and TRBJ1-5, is GAGVSQSPSNKVTEKGKDVELRCDPISGHTALYWYRQSLGQGLEFLIYFQGNSAPDKSGLPSDRFSAERTGGSVSTLTIQRTQQEDSAVYLCASSSRGGGDQPQHFGDGTRLSIL.

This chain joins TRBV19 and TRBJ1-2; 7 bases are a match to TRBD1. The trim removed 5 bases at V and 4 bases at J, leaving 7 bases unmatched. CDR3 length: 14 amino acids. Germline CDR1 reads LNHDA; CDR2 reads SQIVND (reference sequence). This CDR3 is CASSVRDSLYGYTF. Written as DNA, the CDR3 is TGTGCCAGTAGTGTCCGGGACAGCCTCTATGGCTACACCTTC.

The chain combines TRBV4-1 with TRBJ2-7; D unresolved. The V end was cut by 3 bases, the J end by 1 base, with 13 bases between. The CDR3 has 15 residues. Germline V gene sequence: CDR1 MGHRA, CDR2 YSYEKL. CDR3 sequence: CASSHQHWSSYEQYF. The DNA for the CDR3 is TGCGCCAGCAGCCACCAACACTGGAGTTCCTACGAGCAGTACTTC.

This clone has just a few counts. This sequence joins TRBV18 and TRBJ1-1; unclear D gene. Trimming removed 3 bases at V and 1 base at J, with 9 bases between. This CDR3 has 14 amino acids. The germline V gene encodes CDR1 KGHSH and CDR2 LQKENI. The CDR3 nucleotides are TGTGCCAGCTCACCCCAGACCTCGAACACTGAAGCTTTCTTT. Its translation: CASSPQTSNTEAFF.

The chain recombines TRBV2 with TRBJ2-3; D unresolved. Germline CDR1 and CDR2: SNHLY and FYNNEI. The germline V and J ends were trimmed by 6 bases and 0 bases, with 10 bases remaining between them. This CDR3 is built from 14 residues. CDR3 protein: CASRLDTSTDTQYF. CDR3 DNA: TGTGCCAGCAGGCTAGACACCAGCACAGATACGCAGTATTTT.